A single sample gave rise to the 30 T cell receptor beta chains below, sequenced in a study of blood T cells in healthy people across ages. The second PCR ran 7 to 11 cycles with a sample-barcoded 5' primer and J-beta primers. Each CDR3 protein gets one entry after TCRdb re-called the 5' RACE reads with MiXCR. The sample has around 970,000 distinct CDR3 sequences, roughly 51% seen once. Sequenced material: blood. The receptors stem from a woman in her sixties or seventies in good health.

The chain uses TRBV20-1 and TRBJ2-7; no definite D call. The V gene's germline CDR1 is DFQATT and CDR2 SNEGSKA (reference sequence). This CDR3 comprises 14 residues. The V and J ends lost 5 bases and 2 bases respectively, with 16 bases between them. CDR3 protein: CSAGFPLKTYEQYF. In nucleotides, the CDR3 is TGCAGTGCTGGTTTTCCGCTCAAGACCTACGAGCAGTACTTC.

The chain has TRBV6-1 and TRBJ1-5, with TRBD1 as a possible D gene (6 bases). Trimming took off 4 bases at V and 0 bases at J, with 13 bases between the two ends. In germline, CDR1 is MNHNS, CDR2 SASEGT. This CDR3 has 16 amino acids. The CDR3 DNA sequence: TGTGCCAGCAGTGGTACAGGGTGGAATAGCAATCAGCCCCAGCATTTT. Protein sequence: CASSGTGWNSNQPQHF.

With respect to this clonotype: One junction end does not reproduce the germline sequence, and a read error may be involved. The V call is TRBV18, the J call TRBJ2-3; D unclear. The CDR3 has 13 residues. Germline-derived CDR1 and CDR2 are KGHSH and LQKENI. DNA of the CDR3: TGTGCCAGCTCACCCTTACACATAGATGCGCAGTATTTT. Translation: CASSPLHIDAQYF.

This clonotype occurred many times. The rearrangement joins TRBV7-9 to TRBJ2-7; 11 bases fit TRBD2. The length of the CDR3 is 15 residues. Unmatched junction bases numbered 9, after V lost 5 bases and J lost 6 bases. From germline, CDR1 is SEHNR and CDR2 FQNEAQ (reference sequence). The CDR3 protein is CASSLLAGGEGEQYF. Written as DNA, the CDR3 is TGTGCCAGCAGCCTTCTAGCGGGAGGAGAAGGCGAGCAGTACTTC.

The genes are TRBV25-1 and TRBJ2-5, with TRBD2 identical over 9 bases. The CDR3 has 14 amino acids. Per the germline V gene, CDR1 is MGHDK and CDR2 is SYGVNS. V lost 4 bases to trimming and J lost 5 bases; unmatched junction nucleotides: 5. CDR3 DNA sequence: TGTGCCAGCAGTGGTCTAGCGGGGTGGGAGACCCAGTACTTC. The encoded protein is CASSGLAGWETQYF.

The rearrangement links TRBV27 to TRBJ1-2; the match to TRBD1 covers 7 bases. Germline CDR1 and CDR2: MNHEY and SMNVEV (reference sequence). This CDR3 comprises 15 residues. The trim removed 5 bases at V and 3 bases at J, leaving 9 bases unmatched. The CDR3 spells CASSPTGTVHYGYTF. CDR3 nucleotide sequence: TGTGCCAGCAGTCCTACCGGGACAGTCCACTATGGCTACACCTTC.

This rearrangement joins TRBV12-3 or TRBV12-4 to TRBJ1-4; tentatively, D is TRBD1 (5 bases). This CDR3 has 15 amino acids. Between the trimmed V and J ends, which lost 6 bases and 8 bases, there was a span of 19 bases. As DNA, the CDR3 is TGTGCCAGCAGGGAGGGGCAAGGGCAATGGGAAAAACTGTTTTTT. Its protein is CASREGQGQWEKLFF.

The V and J genes are TRBV20-1 and TRBJ2-3; D gene uncertain. The germline V and J ends were trimmed by 4 bases and 6 bases, with 8 bases remaining between them. CDR1 DFQATT and CDR2 SNEGSKA come from the germline V gene (reference sequence). The CDR3 extends over 11 amino acids. The CDR3 region has the DNA TGCAGTGCTAATCTCCGGGATACGCAGTATTTT. Translating it yields CSANLRDTQYF.

The chain recombines TRBV21-1 with TRBJ2-5; the D call of TRBD1 is as the table states it, not checked on the DNA. TRBV21-1 is recorded as a pseudogene. This CDR3 is built from 14 residues. The CDR3 region is CASSKEQGQETQYF. DNA of the CDR3: TGTGCCAGCAGCAAAGAACAGGGCCAAGAGACCCAGTACTTC.

This clonotype was counted only a few times. V and J are TRBV18 and TRBJ2-4, with D possibly matching TRBD2 (6 bases). Near its end, the DNA agrees better with TRBJ2-7, so the J call may be wrong. This CDR3 spans 15 amino acids. In germline, CDR1 is KGHSH, CDR2 LQKENI. CDR3 coding DNA: TGTGCCAGCTCACCATTTCAGACTAGTACCTACGAGCAGTACTTC. Its protein is CASSPFQTSTYEQYF.

This rearrangement joins TRBV4-1 to TRBJ1-4; D gene uncertain. CDR1 and CDR2 (germline): MGHRA, YSYEKL. Trimming removed 1 base at V and 3 bases at J, with 9 bases between. CDR3 length: 15 residues. CDR3 in DNA: TGCGCCAGCAGCCAAGTAATGGCAGCTAATGAAAAACTGTTTTTT. As protein: CASSQVMAANEKLFF.

This clonotype was recorded only once. Germline and junction disagree at one end, which may indicate a read error. This rearrangement joins TRBV28 to TRBJ2-1; 8 bases are shared with TRBD1. The CDR3 has 14 amino acids. Germline assignment: CDR1 MDHEN and CDR2 SYDVKM. The CDR3 sequence: CASSGTGSYNGQFF. The CDR3 nucleotides read TGTGCCAGTTCCGGGACAGGATCCTACAATGGGCAGTTCTTC.

The chain is built from TRBV4-1 and TRBJ1-4, with 7 bases fitting TRBD1. The CDR3 has 16 amino acids. Germline CDR1 reads MGHRA; CDR2 reads YSYEKL. With V trimmed by 2 bases and J by 7 bases, 10 bases remained unmatched. CDR3 bases: TGCGCCAGCAGCCAACGAACTAGGGGGCTAGGTGAAAAACTGTTTTTT. It is translated as CASSQRTRGLGEKLFF.

Only a few counts were recorded for this clonotype. The V gene is TRBV20-1, the J gene TRBJ2-1, with D uncertain. The length of the CDR3 is 12 residues. V shed 6 bases and J shed 4 bases, with 10 bases lying between them. The V gene's germline CDR1 is DFQATT and CDR2 SNEGSKA (reference sequence). CDR3 protein: CSAYSPYNEQFF. The CDR3 DNA sequence: TGCAGTGCATATTCGCCGTACAATGAGCAGTTCTTC.

The chain recombines TRBV28 with TRBJ2-7, with TRBD2 matching 8 bases. CDR1 MDHEN and CDR2 SYDVKM come from the germline V gene. The V and J ends lost 6 bases and 3 bases, in that order; junction bases with no gene match: 13. There are 16 residues in the CDR3. CDR3 DNA sequence: TGTGCCAGCAGCGTCGACAGACCGGGACTAGACTACGAGCAGTACTTC. It yields the protein CASSVDRPGLDYEQYF.

The rearrangement joins TRBV27 to TRBJ2-6, with a possible D match to TRBD1 (6 bases). Trimming stripped 4 bases from V and 5 bases from J, with 9 bases between. CDR1 and CDR2 from the germline V gene are MNHEY and SMNVEV (reference sequence). The CDR3 consists of 14 residues. The DNA for the CDR3 is TGTGCCAGCAGTTCAGGGGTATGGGCCAACGTCCTGACTTTC. This sequence encodes CASSSGVWANVLTF.

The chain uses TRBV24-1 and TRBJ2-5; D may be TRBD1 (5 bases). The DNA end is more similar to TRBJ2-7, so the J call may be wrong. Looked up from germline, CDR1 is KGHDR and CDR2 is SFDVKD. CDR3 size: 15 residues. DNA for the CDR3: TGTGCCACCAGTGAGACTTCCGGAGACAGCTACGAGCAGTACTTC. It specifies CATSETSGDSYEQYF.

The chain couples TRBV20-1 to TRBJ1-1, with a weak D call TRBD1 (5 bases). The CDR3 consists of 15 residues. Per germline, CDR1 DFQATT and CDR2 SNEGSKA (reference sequence). V was cut by 4 bases and J by 8 bases, with 23 bases left in between. The DNA of the CDR3 is TGCAGTGCTACCCGTGGGGACCTGATCCCAGGGGAAGCTTTCTTT. Amino acids: CSATRGDLIPGEAFF.

Details on this clonotype: The germline gene is not matched at one end of the junction; a read error may be the cause. The gene calls are TRBV7-9 and TRBJ1-4; 8 nucleotides line up with TRBD1. CDR3 length equals 19 residues. Germline CDR1 and CDR2: SEHNR and FQNEAQ (reference sequence). The CDR3, as DNA: TGTGCCGGCAGCTTACATCGGGCAGGGGGCTTCGCAACTAATGAAAAACTGTTTTTT. It is translated as CAGSLHRAGGFATNEKLFF.

The rearrangement links TRBV29-1 to TRBJ1-2; 7 bases align to TRBD1. Germline loops: CDR1 SQVTM, CDR2 ANQGSEA. V was pared by 3 bases and J by 6 bases, with 7 bases of the junction left unmatched. The CDR3 spans 13 residues. The CDR3 nucleotides read TGCAGCGTTGACAGGGGGGCACTCCATGGCTACACCTTC. Translation: CSVDRGALHGYTF.

The chain recombines TRBV28 with TRBJ2-7; D remains ambiguous. Germline CDR1 is MDHEN and CDR2 is SYDVKM. V gave up 6 bases and J gave up 6 bases, with 15 bases separating them. This CDR3 spans 13 amino acids. The CDR3 loop reads CASSTSTAREQYF. CDR3 DNA sequence: TGTGCCAGCAGCACGAGCACCGCCCGCGAGCAGTACTTC.

The genes are TRBV4-3 and TRBJ2-3; either TRBD1 or TRBD2 may supply D (5 bases each). The CDR3 has 15 residues. The V gene lost 3 bases and the J gene lost 2 bases, with 12 bases spanning the gap. Germline V lookup: CDR1 LGHNA, CDR2 YSLEER. Here the CDR3 reads CASSQGDQVTDTQYF. The CDR3 nucleotides read TGCGCCAGCAGCCAGGGGGACCAAGTCACAGATACGCAGTATTTT.

As concerns this clonotype: No conserved phenylalanine or tryptophan is present at the end of the CDR3, so a read error is the likely explanation. The limits of the CDR3 on the DNA are not certain, so only TCRdb's listed CDR3 is given. V usage is TRBV4-1 and J usage is TRBJ2-1; the table's D call TRBD1 went unverified against the DNA. The CDR3 is 10 residues long, ends included. The germline V gene encodes CDR1 MGHRA and CDR2 YSYEKL. CDR3 sequence: CASSPYGASS.

This clonotype showed up just a few times. The rearrangement uses TRBV5-1 and TRBJ1-5; D is uncertain. This CDR3 spans 14 amino acids. Germline V lookup: CDR1 SGHRS, CDR2 YFSETQ. Trimming cost V 0 bases and J 4 bases, with 8 bases left between them. The CDR3 coding sequence is TGCGCCAGCAGCTTGGGCGGTTGGAATCAGCCCCAGCATTTT. It yields the protein CASSLGGWNQPQHF.

In its sample, this clonotype was seen a few times. V gene TRBV28 combines with J gene TRBJ2-1; D might be TRBD2 (7 bases). Per germline, CDR1 MDHEN and CDR2 SYDVKM. The CDR3 sequence is 16 residues long. Trimming pared 4 bases from V and 4 bases from J, leaving 17 bases between. CDR3 sequence reads: CASSSSTGTTYNEQFF. The DNA of the CDR3 is TGTGCCAGCAGTTCCTCAACAGGGACTACTTACAATGAGCAGTTCTTC.

The rearrangement joins TRBV2 to TRBJ2-3; TRBD2 aligns across 8 bases. The trim removed 10 bases at V and 1 base at J, leaving 7 bases unmatched. This CDR3 comprises 14 residues. Germline V gene sequence: CDR1 SNHLY, CDR2 FYNNEI. CDR3 amino acids: CATERERGTDTQYF. As DNA, the CDR3 is TGTGCCACTGAGCGGGAGCGGGGCACAGATACGCAGTATTTT.

This clonotype has only a few counts. The V gene is TRBV10-3, the J gene TRBJ1-6; a possible D gene is TRBD1 (5 bases). Trimming removed 4 bases at V and 5 bases at J, with 15 bases between. The CDR3 runs 16 residues. The germline V gene encodes CDR1 ENHRY and CDR2 SYGVKD. DNA for the CDR3: TGTGCCATCAGTGCCTCAGAGCCAGGGAATAATTCACCCCTCCACTTT. It specifies CAISASEPGNNSPLHF.

V gene TRBV10-3 combines with J gene TRBJ2-5, with D perhaps TRBD1 (6 bases). Germline V gene sequence: CDR1 ENHRY, CDR2 SYGVKD. Deletions cut 4 bases from V and 2 bases from J, with 17 bases between. The CDR3 totals 16 residues. CDR3 amino acids: CAISVGRAGTQETQYF. CDR3 coding DNA: TGTGCCATCAGTGTGGGCAGGGCAGGGACACAAGAGACCCAGTACTTC.

This clonotype was seen a few times. This CDR3 reads CASRDTEGEVFSYEQYF. CDR3 sequence (DNA): TGTGCCAGCAGGGATACAGAGGGGGAGGTTTTCAGCTACGAGCAGTACTTC. The chain combines TRBV6-4 with TRBJ2-7; D possibly matches TRBD1 or TRBD2 (6 bases each). In germline, CDR1 is MRHNA, CDR2 SNTAGT. The CDR3 extends over 17 amino acids. Trimming shortened V by 6 bases and J by 3 bases, and 24 bases separated the two germline ends.

V gene TRBV6-2 or TRBV6-3 combines with J gene TRBJ2-7; TRBD1 matches 9 bases. Germline V gives CDR1 MNHEY, CDR2 SVGEGT. CDR3 length: 15 residues. Unmatched junction bases numbered 7, after V lost 3 bases and J lost 4 bases. As DNA, the CDR3 is TGTGCCAGCAGTTATTGGACAGGGGAAAGGTACGAGCAGTACTTC. It translates to CASSYWTGERYEQYF.